Following are 20 T cell receptor beta chains from one sample sequenced in a study of CD8 T cells in ankylosing spondylitis. TCRdb itself ran the 5' RACE reads through MiXCR, one entry per CDR3 protein. The data hold 150,000 or so distinct CDR3 sequences, with around a third observed a single time. The sequenced sample consisted of synovial fluid, either unsorted or a sorted T cell fraction (not recorded which). These receptors came from a male donor with ankylosing spondylitis.

About this clonotype: Germline and junction disagree at one end, which may indicate a read error. This chain uses TRBV20-1 with TRBJ2-7, with D possibly being TRBD2 (5 bases). Germline lookup yields CDR1 DFQATT and CDR2 SNEGSKA (reference sequence). This CDR3 has 13 amino acids. The CDR3 here is CGARARGSYEQYF. Here the CDR3 DNA reads TGCGGTGCTAGAGCCAGAGGGTCCTACGAGCAGTACTTC.

This clonotype was seen more than once but under ten times. The chain recombines TRBV20-1 with TRBJ2-5; perhaps D is TRBD1 or TRBD2 (7 bases each). The CDR3 loop spans 14 amino acids. In germline, CDR1 is DFQATT, CDR2 SNEGSKA (reference sequence). V lost 8 bases to trimming and J lost 0 bases, with 16 bases between them. CDR3 nucleotides: TGCAGTCTCCAGGGGGGGCCTGACCAAGAGACCCAGTACTTC. This gives the protein CSLQGGPDQETQYF.

This clonotype was recorded many times. J is TRBJ1-2 and V is TRBV5-1, with TRBD1 matching over 7 bases. Trimming cost V 1 base and J 7 bases; bases outside gene matches: 16. CDR1 is SGHRS, CDR2 YFSETQ, per germline. The CDR3 extends over 17 amino acids. The CDR3 coding sequence is TGCGCCAGCAGCTTGCCCCAGCCGGGGGAGGGGGCGGCTGGCTACACCTTC. This gives the protein CASSLPQPGEGAAGYTF.

V and J are TRBV7-2 and TRBJ1-6, with a weak D call TRBD1 (5 bases). CDR3 length equals 16 residues. V was trimmed by 2 bases and J by 4 bases, leaving 12 bases between them. In germline, CDR1 is SGHTA, CDR2 FQGNSA. This CDR3 reads CASSLRQISYNSPLHF. CDR3 nucleotides: TGTGCCAGCAGCTTAAGACAGATTTCATATAATTCACCCCTCCACTTT.

The chain has TRBV3-1 and TRBJ1-2; no clear D gene. The V and J ends lost 1 base and 9 bases respectively, with 6 bases between them. Germline CDR1 and CDR2: LGHDT and YNNKEL (reference sequence). The CDR3 covers 11 residues. CDR3 coding DNA: TGTGCCAGCAGCCAAGTCGAAAGCTACACCTTC. It translates to CASSQVESYTF.

The chain employs TRBV24-1 and TRBJ2-7; TRBD2 agrees at 11 bases. This CDR3 is 15 amino acids long. Looked up from germline, CDR1 is KGHDR and CDR2 is SFDVKD. V dropped 4 bases and J dropped 4; count of bases not matched to a gene: 5. Written as DNA, the CDR3 is TGTGCCACCAGTGACCCTACTAGCGGGAGATACGAGCAGTACTTC. Its protein product is CATSDPTSGRYEQYF.

The chain couples TRBV20-1 to TRBJ2-7; a weak D match, TRBD2 (6 bases). The CDR3 contains 15 residues. V was cut by 0 bases and J by 0 bases, with 12 bases left in between. The germline CDR1 and CDR2 sequences are DFQATT and SNEGSKA (reference sequence). The CDR3 DNA is TGCAGTGCTAGAGATGGGGGGACCCTCTCCTACGAGCAGTACTTC. Amino acid sequence: CSARDGGTLSYEQYF.

The rearrangement joins TRBV3-1 to TRBJ2-1, with 7 bases that match TRBD2. The CDR3 runs to 15 residues. The V gene's germline CDR1 is LGHDT and CDR2 YNNKEL (reference sequence). V lost 1 base, J lost 9 bases, and 9 bases stayed unmatched. The CDR3 coding sequence is TGTGCCAGCAGCCAAGTACCCGGGGGGTATGGTGAGCAGTTCTTC. Translating gives CASSQVPGGYGEQFF.

The chain recombines TRBV18 with TRBJ2-6; 9 bases agree with TRBD1. CDR3 size: 16 residues. Germline V lookup: CDR1 KGHSH, CDR2 LQKENI. The V and J ends lost 3 bases and 0 bases, in that order; junction bases with no gene match: 0. CDR3 sequence reads: CASSPTGGSGANVLTF. The CDR3 DNA sequence: TGTGCCAGCTCACCGACAGGGGGCTCTGGGGCCAACGTCCTGACTTTC.

The sample holds a few counts of this clonotype. Just one base apart from a much larger clone, this may be a read error. The chain recombines TRBV5-1 with TRBJ2-3; D gene uncertain. The V end lost 0 bases, the J end lost 0 bases, and 2 bases lay between the germline ends. The CDR3 spans 13 residues. Germline assignment: CDR1 SGHRS and CDR2 YFSETQ. The CDR3 sequence: CASSLGSTDTQYF. CDR3 coding DNA: TGCGCCAGCAGCTTGGGGAGCACAGATACGCAGTATTTT.

In its sample, this clonotype was seen a few times. The rearrangement joins TRBV29-1 to TRBJ2-7; unclear D gene. The V end lost 4 bases, the J end lost 3 bases, and 16 bases lay between the germline ends. The CDR3 is made up of 14 amino acids. CDR1 and CDR2 from the germline V gene are SQVTM and ANQGSEA. The CDR3 sequence is CSVGPGPGRYEQYF. In DNA, the CDR3 is TGCAGCGTTGGACCCGGGCCTGGCCGCTACGAGCAGTACTTC.

This clonotype was seen a few times. The rearrangement joins TRBV12-3 or TRBV12-4 to TRBJ1-2, with TRBD1 matching 9 bases. This CDR3 has 16 residues. V gave up 1 base and J gave up 2 bases; unmatched junction bases: 5. The CDR3 is CASSLVVGQGNYGYTF. CDR3 bases: TGTGCCAGCAGTTTAGTGGTGGGACAGGGCAACTATGGCTACACCTTC.

J is TRBJ2-7 and V is TRBV7-2; 8 bases map to TRBD2. Germline CDR1 and CDR2: SGHTA and FQGNSA. The CDR3 has 15 amino acids. Unmatched junction bases numbered 3, after V lost 0 bases and J lost 2 bases. The CDR3 region is CASSLAPGGTYEQYF. For the CDR3, the DNA is TGTGCCAGCAGCTTAGCTCCGGGAGGGACCTACGAGCAGTACTTC.

This clonotype was detected ten times or more. The V and J genes are TRBV5-1 and TRBJ2-3; D tentatively fits TRBD1 or TRBD2 (5 bases each). CDR3 size: 15 residues. The ends were cut back, 4 bases at V and 0 bases at J, with 12 bases in the middle. Germline V CDR1 and CDR2: SGHRS, YFSETQ. CDR3 loop: CASSSTGASTDTQYF. DNA for the CDR3: TGCGCCAGCAGCAGTACCGGGGCGAGCACAGATACGCAGTATTTT.

This chain joins TRBV13 and TRBJ2-3, with D unclear. V was cut by 3 bases and J by 5 bases, with 18 bases left in between. Germline V gene lookup returns CDR1 PRHDT and CDR2 FYEKMQ (reference sequence). The CDR3 runs 16 residues. The CDR3 spells CASSFGGPTWGDTQYF. CDR3 nucleotides: TGTGCCAGCAGCTTTGGTGGGCCAACGTGGGGAGATACGCAGTATTTT.

The chain uses TRBV20-1 and TRBJ2-3; no definite D call. CDR3 size: 14 residues. CDR1 and CDR2 from the germline V gene are DFQATT and SNEGSKA (reference sequence). V was clipped by 6 bases and J by 0 bases, with 13 bases between them. The CDR3 sequence is CSAPGQASTDTQYF. The CDR3 DNA sequence: TGCAGTGCCCCGGGCCAAGCTAGCACAGATACGCAGTATTTT.

This clonotype has a count of ten or more. The chain uses TRBV12-3 or TRBV12-4 and TRBJ2-3; D not resolved. This CDR3 has 15 amino acids. V gave up 3 bases and J gave up 2 bases, with 12 bases separating them. The CDR3 loop is CASSLRRSSTDTQYF. The CDR3 DNA follows: TGTGCCAGCAGTTTGCGGCGGTCGTCCACAGATACGCAGTATTTT.

A single count supports this clonotype. This sequence joins TRBV18 and TRBJ2-1; D is possibly TRBD1 or TRBD2 (5 bases each). V was pared by 3 bases and J by 0 bases, with 21 bases between. This CDR3 spans 19 amino acids. Germline V CDR1 and CDR2: KGHSH, LQKENI. The CDR3 DNA is TGTGCCAGCTCACCCGGGGCAGGCCTCTCGGCAAGCTCCTACAATGAGCAGTTCTTC. Protein product: CASSPGAGLSASSYNEQFF.

The rearrangement uses TRBV5-6 and TRBJ1-6, with TRBD1 as a possible D gene (5 bases). The CDR3 totals 17 residues. Germline V lookup: CDR1 SGHDT, CDR2 YYEEEE. Trimming removed 4 bases at V and 10 bases at J, with 24 bases between. CDR3 region: CASSRPKGVGANSPLHF. In DNA form, the CDR3 reads TGTGCCAGCAGCCGACCTAAGGGCGTCGGGGCCAACTCACCCCTCCACTTT.

This clonotype was detected only a few times. The gene calls are TRBV24-1 and TRBJ2-7; D gene unclear. The CDR3 loop spans 14 amino acids. Germline V CDR1 and CDR2: KGHDR, SFDVKD. V lost 2 bases, J lost 2 bases, and 9 bases lay in between. The CDR3 coding sequence is TGTGCCACCAGTGATTCCCGACCCCCCTACGAGCAGTACTTC. Translated, it gives CATSDSRPPYEQYF.